Below are 32 T cell receptor beta chains sequenced from a single sample in a study of CD8 T cells in Susac syndrome. RNA was extracted with the RNeasy kit, and a quantity of roughly 0.5 to 1 ug was reverse transcribed using random hexamers. TCRdb processed the immunoSEQ multiplex PCR reads anew with MiXCR; each CDR3 protein has one entry. The data contain 200,000 to 250,000 distinct CDR3 sequences, around 93% of them singletons. Specimen: CD4+ T cells from PBMCs. The origin of the receptors is a human donor with multiple sclerosis.

J is TRBJ2-3 and V is TRBV7-9; D is uncertain. CDR1 and CDR2 (germline): SEHNR, FQNEAQ (reference sequence). This CDR3 contains 11 residues. Deletions cut 3 bases from V and 7 bases from J, with 5 bases between. The CDR3: CASSFEYTQYF. For the CDR3, the DNA is TGTGCCAGCAGCTTTGAGTATACGCAGTATTTT.

CDR3 DNA sequence: TGCGCCAGCAGCTTGGTGGGGGGCTTGGGTAGCAATCAGCCCCAGCATTTT. Translation: CASSLVGGLGSNQPQHF. The V gene is TRBV5-1, the J gene TRBJ1-5; D is perhaps TRBD1 (6 bases). Between the trimmed V and J ends, which lost 0 bases and 0 bases, there was a span of 13 bases. The CDR3 length is 17 residues. Looked up from germline, CDR1 is SGHRS and CDR2 is YFSETQ.

The rearrangement joins TRBV29-1 to TRBJ1-3; D call uncertain. The CDR3 extends over 13 amino acids. Trimming stripped 3 bases from V and 0 bases from J, with 6 bases between. Germline CDR1 reads SQVTM; CDR2 reads ANQGSEA. The CDR3 protein is CSVDALSGNTIYF. Here the CDR3 DNA reads TGCAGCGTTGACGCCCTCTCTGGAAACACCATATATTTT.

The V call is TRBV5-1, the J call TRBJ1-1; D is unresolved. This CDR3 comprises 13 residues. Germline CDR1 SGHRS, CDR2 YFSETQ. Trimming stripped 0 bases from V and 4 bases from J, with 7 bases between. CDR3 in DNA: TGCGCCAGCAGCTTGGTTTTCGGCACTGAAGCTTTCTTT. Amino acids: CASSLVFGTEAFF.

The V gene is TRBV9, the J gene TRBJ2-2; 7 bases fit TRBD2. Germline V gene data show CDR1 as SGDLS and CDR2 as YYNGEE. V was clipped by 0 bases and J by 0 bases; unmatched bases: 2. The CDR3 runs 16 residues. DNA of the CDR3: TGTGCCAGCAGCGTAGTAGGACTAGCGAACACCGGGGAGCTGTTTTTT. Translating it yields CASSVVGLANTGELFF. Using reference TRBV9 and TRBJ2-2 for the parts outside the CDR3, the full variable domain is DSGVTQTPKHLITATGQRVTLRCSPRSGDLSVYWYQQSLDQGLQFLIQYYNGEERAKGNILERFSAQQFPDLHSELNLSSLELGDSALYFCASSVVGLANTGELFFGEGSRLTVL.

This clonotype was picked up one time. The chain recombines TRBV7-6 with TRBJ1-6; the D is unclear. The CDR3 runs 14 residues. Germline CDR1 is SGHVS and CDR2 is FNYEAQ. V lost 5 bases and J 7 bases, leaving 12 bases between the germline ends. CDR3 nucleotides: TGTGCCAGCAGCGTCGGTAGGACGAATTCACCCCTCCACTTT. Its translation is CASSVGRTNSPLHF.

The V call is TRBV12-3 or TRBV12-4, the J call TRBJ1-2, with no clear D. V was trimmed by 5 bases and J by 7 bases, leaving 8 bases between them. The CDR3 has 11 amino acids. The CDR3 is CASSPFGGYTF. The CDR3 DNA reads TGTGCCAGCAGTCCCTTTGGTGGCTACACCTTC.

The genes are TRBV6-5 and TRBJ2-7; 14 nucleotides match TRBD2. The CDR3 has 15 amino acids. The V gene's germline CDR1 is MNHEY and CDR2 SVGAGI. J was trimmed by 5 bases and V by 5 bases; bases with no gene match: 5. CDR3 bases: TGTGCCAGCAGTACTGGGACTAGCGGGAGCCACGAGCAGTACGTC. Amino acids: CASSTGTSGSHEQYV.

This chain links TRBV7-2 with TRBJ2-1, with 8 bases lining up with TRBD1. V dropped 1 base and J dropped 6; count of bases not matched to a gene: 8. The CDR3 length is 16 residues. Looked up from germline, CDR1 is SGHTA and CDR2 is FQGNSA. CDR3 sequence: CASSLDNWQGANEQFF. CDR3 nucleotide sequence: TGTGCCAGCAGCTTAGATAATTGGCAGGGGGCCAATGAGCAGTTCTTC. Full variable domain (outside the CDR3, taken from reference TRBV7-2 and TRBJ2-1): GAGVSQSPSNKVTEKGKDVELRCDPISGHTALYWYRQSLGQGLEFLIYFQGNSAPDKSGLPSDRFSAERTGGSVSTLTIQRTQQEDSAVYLCASSLDNWQGANEQFFGPGTRLTVL.

The chain uses TRBV11-2 and TRBJ2-7; D remains ambiguous. The CDR3 runs 13 residues. Trimming cost V 0 bases and J 4 bases, with 7 bases left between them. In germline, CDR1 is SGHAT, CDR2 FQNNGV. The CDR3 reads CASSLDLLYEQYV. For the CDR3, the DNA is TGTGCCAGCAGCTTAGATCTCTTGTACGAGCAGTACGTC.

The chain recombines TRBV20-1 with TRBJ2-3; TRBD1 is a possible D gene (6 bases). Germline loops: CDR1 DFQATT, CDR2 SNEGSKA (reference sequence). The CDR3 sequence is 11 residues long. The V end lost 5 bases, the J end lost 8 bases, and 11 bases lay between the germline ends. CDR3 in amino acids: CSAHRARTQYF. Written as DNA, the CDR3 is TGCAGTGCTCACAGGGCCCGTACGCAGTATTTT.

J is TRBJ1-1 and V is TRBV5-1; no clear D gene. V was cut by 0 bases and J by 6 bases, with 15 bases left in between. The CDR3 spans 15 residues. Germline CDR1 SGHRS, CDR2 YFSETQ. The CDR3 loop reads CASSLAPDGGSEAFF. The CDR3 DNA reads TGCGCCAGCAGCTTGGCCCCGGACGGAGGGTCTGAAGCTTTCTTT. The full variable domain, in which reference TRBV5-1 and TRBJ1-1 provide the parts outside the CDR3, is KAGVTQTPRYLIKTRGQQVTLSCSPISGHRSVSWYQQTPGQGLQFLFEYFSETQRNKGNFPGRFSGRQFSNSRSEMNVSTLELGDSALYLCASSLAPDGGSEAFFGQGTRLTVV.

CDR3 protein: CASSQAGSLRPQHF. Written as DNA, the CDR3 is TGCGCCAGCAGCCAAGCAGGGTCCCTTCGGCCCCAGCATTTT. The J gene is TRBJ1-5, the V gene TRBV4-1; tentative D call: TRBD1 (5 bases). This CDR3 region has 14 residues. With 1 base removed from V and 9 bases from J, the gap between germline ends came to 13 bases. The germline V gene encodes CDR1 MGHRA and CDR2 YSYEKL.

The CDR3 reads CASSQVDRYGYTF. In DNA, the CDR3 is TGTGCCAGCAGCCAAGTGGACCGCTATGGCTACACCTTC. The chain combines TRBV3-1 with TRBJ1-2; no clear D gene. V dropped 1 base and J dropped 4 bases, with 7 bases sitting between them. Germline V gives CDR1 LGHDT, CDR2 YNNKEL (reference sequence). This CDR3 spans 13 amino acids.

This chain joins TRBV24-1 and TRBJ2-2, with D maybe TRBD1 (6 bases). The germline CDR1 and CDR2 sequences are KGHDR and SFDVKD. V shed 3 bases and J shed 4 bases, with 17 bases lying between them. The CDR3 length is 17 residues. Here the CDR3 reads CATSDPPWAGATGELFF. The DNA of the CDR3 is TGTGCCACCAGTGATCCCCCCTGGGCAGGGGCCACCGGGGAGCTGTTTTTT.

The rearrangement links TRBV7-9 to TRBJ1-2; the D gene is possibly TRBD1 (6 bases). Germline-derived CDR1 and CDR2 are SEHNR and FQNEAQ (reference sequence). V gave up 5 bases and J gave up 1 base, with 14 bases separating them. The CDR3 contains 15 residues. The CDR3 loop is CASSLDSPVNYGYTF. The CDR3 DNA reads TGTGCCAGCAGCCTGGACAGCCCGGTTAACTATGGCTACACCTTC.

V is TRBV5-1 and J is TRBJ1-1; perhaps TRBD1 as D (5 bases). CDR3 length: 15 amino acids. CDR1 is SGHRS, CDR2 YFSETQ, per germline. Trimming removed 5 bases at V and 3 bases at J, with 17 bases between. The CDR3, as DNA: TGCGCCAGCAGTTTTTCCGGGCCGGGGGACACTGAAGCTTTCTTT. As protein: CASSFSGPGDTEAFF.

The rearrangement joins TRBV11-2 to TRBJ2-3, with 10 bases lining up with TRBD2. Germline V gene sequence: CDR1 SGHAT, CDR2 FQNNGV. The CDR3 extends over 17 amino acids. Unmatched junction bases numbered 14, after V lost 5 bases and J lost 6 bases. As DNA, the CDR3 is TGTGCCAGCAGCCCAGGGGTAGCGGGAGGCCCGAAGGATACGCAGTATTTT. Its protein product is CASSPGVAGGPKDTQYF.

This rearrangement joins TRBV7-2 to TRBJ2-6, with D uncertain. The CDR3 is 14 amino acids. Germline V gives CDR1 SGHTA, CDR2 FQGNSA. Trimming removed 2 bases from V and 8 bases from J, with 10 bases in between. The chain's CDR3 is CASSLRSGTNVLTF. The CDR3 DNA is TGTGCCAGCAGCTTAAGATCAGGAACCAACGTCCTGACTTTC.

The DNA for the CDR3 is TGTGCCAGCAGGACGGGGACTAGCGGGACCCACGAGCAGTACTTC. Residues: CASRTGTSGTHEQYF. The genes are TRBV12-3 or TRBV12-4 and TRBJ2-7; TRBD2 aligns across 13 bases. J lost 5 bases, V lost 6 bases, and 7 bases had no gene match. This CDR3 is built from 15 residues.

V gene TRBV20-1 combines with J gene TRBJ2-7, with TRBD2 identical over 10 bases. Germline-derived CDR1 and CDR2 are DFQATT and SNEGSKA (reference sequence). The J segment lost 6 bases and the V segment lost 4 bases, leaving 6 bases of the junction unmatched. This CDR3 spans 13 amino acids. The CDR3 sequence: CSAILAGVSEQYF. DNA for the CDR3: TGCAGTGCTATTCTAGCGGGGGTTAGCGAGCAGTACTTC.

This clonotype was counted once. The chain joins TRBV24-1 to TRBJ2-5; D ambiguous. This CDR3 contains 13 residues. V was trimmed by 0 bases and J by 5 bases, leaving 6 bases between them. The germline CDR1 and CDR2 sequences are KGHDR and SFDVKD. CDR3 in amino acids: CATSDLAEETQYF. The CDR3, as DNA: TGTGCCACCAGTGATTTGGCCGAGGAGACCCAGTACTTC.

CDR3 DNA: TGTGCCAGCAGCCAACGACAGGGGTCGGCAGAGACCCAGTACTTC. Translated, it gives CASSQRQGSAETQYF. The J gene is TRBJ2-5, the V gene TRBV14; 8 bases match TRBD1. V was clipped by 2 bases and J by 4 bases; unmatched bases: 6. This CDR3 has 15 amino acids. Germline V gives CDR1 SGHDN, CDR2 FVKESK.

V gene TRBV7-2 combines with J gene TRBJ2-3; the D call may be TRBD1 or TRBD2 (5 bases each). Trimming took 0 bases from V and 2 from J, leaving 6 bases between them. CDR1 is SGHTA, CDR2 FQGNSA, per germline. This CDR3 has 14 amino acids. Written as DNA, the CDR3 is TGTGCCAGCAGCTTAGCCGGGACCACAGATACGCAGTATTTT. It codes for CASSLAGTTDTQYF.

The CDR3 nucleotides are TGCAGTGCTAGAGATTCCCAGTCTCAGCCCCAGCATTTT. Its translation: CSARDSQSQPQHF. This chain uses TRBV20-1 with TRBJ1-5, with D unresolved. CDR1 and CDR2 (germline): DFQATT, SNEGSKA (reference sequence). CDR3 size: 13 residues. The V end lost 0 bases, the J end lost 6 bases, and 9 bases lay between the germline ends.

The CDR3 is CASNPGQTTDTQYF. The CDR3 DNA reads TGTGCCAGCAACCCGGGACAGACCACAGATACGCAGTATTTT. The genes are TRBV7-2 and TRBJ2-3; 7 bases line up with TRBD1. Germline V gene data show CDR1 as SGHTA and CDR2 as FQGNSA. With V trimmed by 7 bases and J by 2 bases, 6 bases remained unmatched. The CDR3 covers 14 residues.

The chain combines TRBV12-3 or TRBV12-4 with TRBJ1-2; 7 bases are a match to TRBD1. The CDR3 is 15 amino acids. V dropped 6 bases and J dropped 6; count of bases not matched to a gene: 13. The chain's CDR3 is CASSPTGFSGHGYTF. The CDR3 DNA sequence: TGTGCCAGCAGCCCGACAGGGTTTTCTGGGCATGGCTACACCTTC.

This chain connects TRBV9 to TRBJ2-7, with 9 nucleotides matching TRBD2. J gave up 0 bases and V 3 bases, and 7 bases lay outside the gene matches. Germline CDR1 reads SGDLS; CDR2 reads YYNGEE. CDR3 size: 16 residues. CDR3 nucleotide sequence: TGTGCCAGCAGCGGAGTGGCGGGGGGGAGCTCCTACGAGCAGTACGTC. Translated, it gives CASSGVAGGSSYEQYV.

The chain joins TRBV29-1 to TRBJ2-3, with 9 positions matching TRBD1. With V trimmed by 3 bases and J by 6 bases, 7 bases remained unmatched. The length of the CDR3 is 14 residues. Germline loops: CDR1 SQVTM, CDR2 ANQGSEA. DNA of the CDR3: TGCAGCGTTGATCCCCCGGGACAGGGTGATACGCAGTATTTT. Translating it yields CSVDPPGQGDTQYF.

The chain combines TRBV5-6 with TRBJ2-1, with D maybe TRBD2 (7 bases). V was trimmed by 1 base and J by 6 bases, leaving 14 bases between them. Germline V gene lookup returns CDR1 SGHDT and CDR2 YYEEEE. This CDR3 is built from 15 residues. DNA for the CDR3: TGTGCCAGCAGCTTGCCGGGGGGCGAGGGCAATGAGCAGTTCTTC. It is translated as CASSLPGGEGNEQFF.

This clonotype has just one count. The chain employs TRBV28 and TRBJ2-1, with 8 bases identical to TRBD2. Germline V CDR1 and CDR2: MDHEN, SYDVKM. CDR3 size: 15 residues. The trim removed 2 bases at V and 3 bases at J, leaving 3 bases unmatched. The CDR3 here is CASSLGTRYYNEQFF. CDR3 DNA sequence: TGTGCCAGCAGTTTAGGGACTAGGTACTACAATGAGCAGTTCTTC.

The rearrangement uses TRBV4-1 and TRBJ1-5; unclear D gene. The V and J ends lost 4 bases and 1 base respectively, with 14 bases between them. From germline, CDR1 is MGHRA and CDR2 YSYEKL. The CDR3 runs to 16 residues. The chain's CDR3 is CASSPFRERSNQPQHF. The DNA of the CDR3 is TGCGCCAGCAGCCCATTTCGGGAAAGGAGCAATCAGCCCCAGCATTTT.